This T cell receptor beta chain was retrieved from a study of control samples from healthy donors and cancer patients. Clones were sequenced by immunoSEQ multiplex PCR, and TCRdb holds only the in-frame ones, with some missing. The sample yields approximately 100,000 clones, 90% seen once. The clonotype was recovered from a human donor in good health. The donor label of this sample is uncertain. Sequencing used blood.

CDR3 bases: TGTGCCAGCAGCGGACTAATAACAGACAATGAGCAGTTCTTC. The encoded protein is CASSGLITDNEQFF. The chain carries TRBV7-2 and TRBJ2-1; a possible D gene is TRBD2 (6 bases). CDR1 is SGHTA, CDR2 FQGNSA, per germline. V was cut by 5 bases and J by 5 bases, with 13 bases left in between. CDR3 length: 14 amino acids.